These 20 T cell receptor beta chains were all obtained from the same sample, sequenced in a study of T cell changes during pregnancy in multiple sclerosis. Produced via immunoSEQ multiplex PCR; TCRdb's table is partial and in-frame only. The sample holds about 68,000 clones, about 90% seen once. The sequencing here drew on peripheral blood, taken in the second trimester of pregnancy. Receptor source: a female donor with multiple sclerosis, enrolled in a pregnancy study.

V and J are TRBV4-3 and TRBJ1-1; D unresolved. There are 13 residues in the CDR3. Per the germline V gene, CDR1 is LGHNA and CDR2 is YSLEER. The V and J ends lost 3 bases and 2 bases respectively, with 7 bases between them. The CDR3 region is CASSQASNTEAFF. The CDR3 DNA sequence: TGCGCCAGCAGCCAGGCCTCCAACACTGAAGCTTTCTTT.

This chain connects TRBV21-1 to TRBJ1-5; TRBD1 is the table's D call and was not checked against the DNA. TRBV21-1 is a pseudogene segment. There are 17 residues in the CDR3. The CDR3: CASSKLDRGLGNQPQHF. In DNA, the CDR3 is TGTGCCAGCAGCAAACTGGACAGGGGGCTTGGCAATCAGCCCCAGCATTTT.

The V and J genes are TRBV5-1 and TRBJ2-7; 7 positions match TRBD2. This CDR3 spans 14 amino acids. J was trimmed by 0 bases and V by 0 bases; bases with no gene match: 0. The germline CDR1 and CDR2 sequences are SGHRS and YFSETQ. The CDR3 DNA sequence: TGCGCCAGCAGCTTGGCGGGGGGCTCCTACGAGCAGTACTTC. This codes for CASSLAGGSYEQYF.

The chain recombines TRBV19 with TRBJ1-4; tentative D call: TRBD1 (5 bases). Germline V gives CDR1 LNHDA, CDR2 SQIVND (reference sequence). The CDR3 extends over 14 amino acids. The germline V and J ends were trimmed by 2 bases and 4 bases, with 8 bases remaining between them. CDR3 nucleotides: TGTGCCAGTAGTATATCCAGGGTTAATGAAAAACTGTTTTTT. It yields the protein CASSISRVNEKLFF. The full variable domain, rest sourced from reference TRBV19 and TRBJ1-4, is DGGITQSPKYLFRKEGQNVTLSCEQNLNHDAMYWYRQDPGQGLRLIYYSQIVNDFQKGDIAEGYSVSREKKESFPLTVTSAQKNPTAFYLCASSISRVNEKLFFGSGTQLSVL.

The chain links TRBV14 to TRBJ2-7, with 10 positions matching TRBD1. The trim removed 3 bases at V and 7 bases at J, leaving 9 bases unmatched. Looked up from germline, CDR1 is SGHDN and CDR2 is FVKESK. The CDR3 is made up of 15 amino acids. The CDR3 nucleotides read TGTGCCAGCAGCCACTGGGACAGGGGCCCTGGGGAGCAGTACTTC. Translation: CASSHWDRGPGEQYF.

This clone has only a few counts. The V and J genes are TRBV10-1 and TRBJ1-5; TRBD1 agrees at 10 bases. Germline CDR1 is WNHNN and CDR2 is SYGVQD (reference sequence). CDR3 length: 14 residues. Germline trimming cut 8 bases from V and 6 bases from J; bases unmatched to any gene: 7. The CDR3 here is CASLPGQGRQPQHF. The CDR3 bases are TGCGCCAGCCTGCCGGGACAGGGGCGTCAGCCCCAGCATTTT.

The V call is TRBV7-9, the J call TRBJ1-4, with D possibly matching TRBD1 (5 bases). Germline loops: CDR1 SEHNR, CDR2 FQNEAQ (reference sequence). V was pared by 5 bases and J by 3 bases, with 10 bases between. The CDR3 length is 14 residues. The CDR3 loop reads CASSPGLANEKLFF. CDR3 nucleotide sequence: TGTGCCAGCAGCCCAGGGTTGGCTAATGAAAAACTGTTTTTT.

The chain combines TRBV5-4 with TRBJ2-7; weak D call: TRBD1 (6 bases). This CDR3 spans 11 amino acids. V lost 4 bases, J lost 7 bases, and 9 bases lay in between. Germline V gene sequence: CDR1 SGHNT, CDR2 YYREEE (reference sequence). CDR3 sequence reads: CASSIGQEQYF. The CDR3 DNA reads TGTGCCAGCAGCATTGGACAGGAGCAGTACTTC.

This clone showed up just once. At the DNA level, this CDR3 is encoded by other sequences in the same sample as well. V usage is TRBV9 and J usage is TRBJ2-3; D may be TRBD1 (5 bases). The V gene lost 0 bases and the J gene lost 3 bases, with 5 bases spanning the gap. This CDR3 region has 13 residues. Germline CDR1 is SGDLS and CDR2 is YYNGEE. CDR3 bases: TGTGCCAGCAGCGTAGCAGGGACAGATACGCAGTATTTT. It is translated as CASSVAGTDTQYF.

The rearrangement links TRBV7-9 to TRBJ2-4; 7 bases fit TRBD2. Germline V gives CDR1 SEHNR, CDR2 FQNEAQ (reference sequence). This CDR3 is built from 15 residues. Trimming took 5 bases from V and 1 from J; bases not matched to a gene: 5. CDR3 nucleotide sequence: TGTGCCAGCAGCCCCGGGGGGTTTGCCAAAAACATTCAGTACTTC. Protein sequence: CASSPGGFAKNIQYF.

This chain uses TRBV15 with TRBJ2-5; 7 bases match TRBD2. This CDR3 is built from 13 residues. CDR1 is LNHNV, CDR2 YYDKDF, per germline (reference sequence). The V segment lost 3 bases and the J segment 2 bases; nucleotides outside the gene matches: 0. The CDR3 sequence is CATSSGGQETQYF. Here the CDR3 DNA reads TGTGCCACCAGCAGCGGGGGGCAAGAGACCCAGTACTTC.

CDR3 DNA sequence: TGTGCCAGCAGTGGACAGCAATTTTCTGGAAACACCATATATTTT. Protein product: CASSGQQFSGNTIYF. The V gene is TRBV7-2, the J gene TRBJ1-3; perhaps TRBD1 as D (6 bases). Per germline, CDR1 SGHTA and CDR2 FQGNSA. V was trimmed by 6 bases and J by 1 base, leaving 13 bases between them. The CDR3 contains 15 residues.

This clone was detected a few times. The chain joins TRBV29-1 to TRBJ1-1, with D maybe TRBD1 (5 bases). Germline V gives CDR1 SQVTM, CDR2 ANQGSEA. Trimming left V 7 bases short and J 3 bases short, with 12 bases between. The CDR3 extends over 12 amino acids. The CDR3 sequence is CSAAGGYTEAFF. CDR3 nucleotides: TGCAGCGCCGCCGGGGGATACACTGAAGCTTTCTTT.

The V call is TRBV9, the J call TRBJ2-2; tentative D call: TRBD2 (5 bases). Trimming shortened V by 0 bases and J by 6 bases, and 15 bases separated the two germline ends. CDR3 size: 16 residues. Germline-derived CDR1 and CDR2 are SGDLS and YYNGEE. The CDR3 coding sequence is TGTGCCAGCAGCGTAGTCGTCGGGGAAGGCCCCGGGGAGCTGTTTTTT. This translates into CASSVVVGEGPGELFF.

The chain links TRBV6-5 to TRBJ2-1, with TRBD2 matching over 8 bases. This CDR3 is built from 14 residues. Germline CDR1 reads MNHEY; CDR2 reads SVGAGI. V lost 5 bases, J lost 10 bases, and 10 bases stayed unmatched. The CDR3 sequence: CASSNDPRTSEQFF. The CDR3 nucleotides read TGTGCCAGCAGTAATGATCCCCGGACTAGCGAGCAGTTCTTC.

The chain is built from TRBV2 and TRBJ2-7; TRBD1 aligns across 7 bases. This CDR3 is built from 15 residues. Germline V gene sequence: CDR1 SNHLY, CDR2 FYNNEI. Trimming removed 0 bases from V and 6 bases from J; junction bases left unmatched: 8. In DNA form, the CDR3 reads TGTGCCAGCAGTGAAGCGCCTAGACAGGGCCGCGAGCAGTACTTC. Amino acids: CASSEAPRQGREQYF.

The chain couples TRBV5-6 to TRBJ2-7, with D uncertain. CDR1 and CDR2 (germline): SGHDT, YYEEEE. This CDR3 has 15 amino acids. V lost 0 bases, J lost 2 bases, and 12 bases lay in between. The CDR3 here is CASSLDGTAPYEQYF. The CDR3 DNA is TGTGCCAGCAGCTTGGACGGAACAGCCCCCTACGAGCAGTACTTC.

The genes are TRBV6-1 and TRBJ1-3; 11 bases map to TRBD1. CDR3 length equals 18 residues. V lost 4 bases and J lost 0; bases outside the gene matches: 8. Germline-derived CDR1 and CDR2 are MNHNS and SASEGT. CDR3 protein: CASSARDRGSLSGNTIYF. Here the CDR3 DNA reads TGTGCCAGCAGTGCTCGGGACAGGGGGTCCCTCTCTGGAAACACCATATATTTT.

This clone was seen a single time. The chain employs TRBV11-3 and TRBJ1-1; the D gene is possibly TRBD1 (5 bases). The germline gives CDR1 SGHNT, CDR2 YENEEA. Between the trimmed V and J ends, which lost 0 bases and 6 bases, there was a span of 11 bases. There are 14 residues in the CDR3. CDR3 loop: CASSLDPRTSEAFF. As DNA, the CDR3 is TGTGCCAGCAGCTTAGATCCTCGGACATCTGAAGCTTTCTTT.

The rearrangement joins TRBV5-4 to TRBJ1-1; TRBD1 agrees at 8 bases. This CDR3 comprises 15 residues. Germline V lookup: CDR1 SGHNT, CDR2 YYREEE (reference sequence). After removal of 4 bases from V and 1 base from J, the junction contained 6 bases not matched to a gene. This CDR3 reads CASSRPTGENTEAFF. The CDR3 DNA reads TGTGCCAGCAGCCGCCCGACAGGGGAGAACACTGAAGCTTTCTTT.